The present T cell receptor (beta chain) was sequenced within a study of long-term antiretroviral therapy in people with HIV. The CDR3 totals 14 residues. In germline, CDR1 is SSHAT, CDR2 FNYEAQ (reference sequence). Trimming stripped 1 base from V and 4 bases from J, with 10 bases between. Overall study findings and caveats: For ART adherence, viral resistance and therapy changes, no data were available. Clones showing expansion before ART dominated the repertoire at all time points.

On this clone itself: Its antigen is unknown.

A v3.0 immunoSEQ assay was performed at survey level. Using immunoSEQ multiplex PCR, the repertoire was profiled, and TCRdb retains in-frame clones only, with some absent. The sample carries 25,000 to 30,000 clones, around nine tenths recorded once. The United States was where all participants with HIV were treated. The chain uses TRBV7-7 and TRBJ1-2; D is unresolved. This TCR was recovered from a woman in her forties with HIV. The sample in question was unsorted PBMCs, obtained about 5.5 years after starting antiretroviral therapy. CDR3 coding DNA: TGTGCCAGCAGCTTAGAAGCGGCACGCTATGGCTACACCTTC. Its protein product is CASSLEAARYGYTF.